Sequencing of this T cell receptor (beta chain) was carried out in a study of pediatric ulcerative colitis. Overall study findings and caveats: No controls had the two rectal clonotypes shared by ulcerative colitis patients. Blood-rectal clonal overlap within each person was significantly higher in ulcerative colitis patients than controls. Blood samples from a couple of patients yielded substantially fewer templates and were excluded from blood-rectal overlap analysis.

CDR1 and CDR2 from the germline V gene are SGHTA and FQGTGA. The CDR3 has 15 amino acids. Trimming at V came to 4 bases and at J to 5 bases, leaving 10 bases not matched to a gene. As to this clone: Its antigen is as yet unknown.

This was a survey-level run. Generated by immunoSEQ multiplex PCR, the TCRdb table keeps only in-frame clones and is missing some. The sample contains some 5,000 clones, around nine tenths of which appear only once. Sequenced input: blood. This receptor was taken from a boy between 10 and 17 years old who was a control in a study of pediatric ulcerative colitis. The chain links TRBV7-3 to TRBJ2-5, with 7 bases identical to TRBD2. The DNA of the CDR3 is TGTGCCAGCAGCTCGAGCTGGGGGGGTTGGGAGACCCAGTACTTC. This gives the protein CASSSSWGGWETQYF.